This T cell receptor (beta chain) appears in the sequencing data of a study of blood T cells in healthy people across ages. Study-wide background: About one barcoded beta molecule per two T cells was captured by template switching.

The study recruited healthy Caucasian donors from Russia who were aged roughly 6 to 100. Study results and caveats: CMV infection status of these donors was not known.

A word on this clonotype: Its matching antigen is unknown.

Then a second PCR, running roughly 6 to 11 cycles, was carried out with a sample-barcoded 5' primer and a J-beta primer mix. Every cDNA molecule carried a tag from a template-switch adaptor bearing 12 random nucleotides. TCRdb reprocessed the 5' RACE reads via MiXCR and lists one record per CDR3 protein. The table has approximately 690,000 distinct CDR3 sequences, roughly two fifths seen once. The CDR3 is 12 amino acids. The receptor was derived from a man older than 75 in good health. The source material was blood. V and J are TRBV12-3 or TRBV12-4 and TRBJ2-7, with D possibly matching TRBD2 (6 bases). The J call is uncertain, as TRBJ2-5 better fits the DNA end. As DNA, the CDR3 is TGTGCCAGCTCCCGGACTATAGAGACCCAGTACTTC. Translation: CASSRTIETQYF.